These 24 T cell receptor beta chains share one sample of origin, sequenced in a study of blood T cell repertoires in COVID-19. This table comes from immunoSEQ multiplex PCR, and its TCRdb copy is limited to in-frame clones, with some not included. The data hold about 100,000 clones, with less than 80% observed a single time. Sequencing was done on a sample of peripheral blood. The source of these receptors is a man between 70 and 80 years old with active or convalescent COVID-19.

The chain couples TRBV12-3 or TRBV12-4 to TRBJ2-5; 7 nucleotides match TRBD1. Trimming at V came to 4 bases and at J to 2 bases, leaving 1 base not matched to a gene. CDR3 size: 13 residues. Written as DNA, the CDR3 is TGTGCCAGCAGTTCCAGGGGGCAAGAGACCCAGTACTTC. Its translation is CASSSRGQETQYF.

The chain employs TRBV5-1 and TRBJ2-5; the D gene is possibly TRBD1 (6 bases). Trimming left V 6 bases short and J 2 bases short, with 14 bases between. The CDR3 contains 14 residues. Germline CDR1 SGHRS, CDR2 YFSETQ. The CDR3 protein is CASNRDPPQETQYF. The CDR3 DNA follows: TGCGCCAGCAACAGGGACCCCCCTCAAGAGACCCAGTACTTC.

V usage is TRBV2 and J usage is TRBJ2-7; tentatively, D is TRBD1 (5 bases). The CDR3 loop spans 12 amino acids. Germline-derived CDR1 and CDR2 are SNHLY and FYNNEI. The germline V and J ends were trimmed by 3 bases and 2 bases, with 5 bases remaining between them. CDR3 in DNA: TGTGCCAGCAGTGACAGGGCCTACGAGCAGTACTTC. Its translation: CASSDRAYEQYF.

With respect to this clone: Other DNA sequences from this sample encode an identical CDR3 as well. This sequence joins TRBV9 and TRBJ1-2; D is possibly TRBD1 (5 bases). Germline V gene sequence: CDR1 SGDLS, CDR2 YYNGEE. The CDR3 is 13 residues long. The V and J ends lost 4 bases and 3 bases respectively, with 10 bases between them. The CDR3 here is CASSSTGYYGYTF. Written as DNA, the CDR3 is TGTGCCAGCAGCTCTACAGGCTACTATGGCTACACCTTC.

The chain's CDR3 is CASSPLSSGVNEQFF. CDR3 nucleotides: TGTGCCAGCTCACCTTTGTCTAGCGGGGTAAATGAGCAGTTCTTC. The genes are TRBV18 and TRBJ2-1; 9 positions match TRBD2. J gave up 7 bases and V 3 bases, and 7 bases lay outside the gene matches. The CDR3 spans 15 residues. CDR1 is KGHSH and CDR2 is LQKENI in the germline V gene.

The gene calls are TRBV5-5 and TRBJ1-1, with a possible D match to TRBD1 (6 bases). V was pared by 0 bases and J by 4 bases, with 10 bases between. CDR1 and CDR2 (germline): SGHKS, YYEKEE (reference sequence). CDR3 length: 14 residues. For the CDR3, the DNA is TGTGCCAGCAGCTTGGAGGGGGTAGTCACTGAAGCTTTCTTT. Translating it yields CASSLEGVVTEAFF.

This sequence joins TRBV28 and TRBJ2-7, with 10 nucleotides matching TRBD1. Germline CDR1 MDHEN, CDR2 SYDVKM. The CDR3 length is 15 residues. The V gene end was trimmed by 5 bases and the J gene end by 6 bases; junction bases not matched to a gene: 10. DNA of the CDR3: TGTGCCAGCAGTCGAGGGGGGACAGGGGAAATCGAGCAGTACTTC. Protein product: CASSRGGTGEIEQYF.

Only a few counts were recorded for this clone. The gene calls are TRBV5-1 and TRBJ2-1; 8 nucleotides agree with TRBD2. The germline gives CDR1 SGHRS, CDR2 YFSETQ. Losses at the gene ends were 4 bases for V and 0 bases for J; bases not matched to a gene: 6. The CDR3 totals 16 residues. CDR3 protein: CASSERAGVSYNEQFF. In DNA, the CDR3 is TGCGCCAGCAGCGAGAGAGCGGGGGTCTCCTACAATGAGCAGTTCTTC.

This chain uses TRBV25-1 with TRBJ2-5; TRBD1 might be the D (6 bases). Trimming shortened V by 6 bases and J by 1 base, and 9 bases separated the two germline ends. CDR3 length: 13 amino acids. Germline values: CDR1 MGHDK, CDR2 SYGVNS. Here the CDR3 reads CASRMGAQETQYF. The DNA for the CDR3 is TGTGCCAGCAGGATGGGGGCCCAAGAGACCCAGTACTTC.

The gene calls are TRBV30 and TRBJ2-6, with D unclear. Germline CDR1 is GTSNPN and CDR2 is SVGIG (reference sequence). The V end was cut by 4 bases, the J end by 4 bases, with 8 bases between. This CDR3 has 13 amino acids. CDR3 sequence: CAWTVGGANVLTF. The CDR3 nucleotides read TGTGCCTGGACTGTGGGCGGGGCCAACGTCCTGACTTTC. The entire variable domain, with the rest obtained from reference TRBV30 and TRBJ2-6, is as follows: SQTIHQWPATLVQPVGSPLSLECTVEGTSNPNLYWYRQAAGRGLQLLFYSVGIGQISSEVPQNLSASRPQDRQFILSSKKLLLSDSGFYLCAWTVGGANVLTFGAGSRLTVL.

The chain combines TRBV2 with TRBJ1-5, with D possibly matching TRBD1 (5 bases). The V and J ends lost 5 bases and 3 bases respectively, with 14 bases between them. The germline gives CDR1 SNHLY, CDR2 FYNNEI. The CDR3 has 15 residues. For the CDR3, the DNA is TGTGCCAGCAGTCCGACAGTTACTTTCAATCAGCCCCAGCATTTT. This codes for CASSPTVTFNQPQHF.

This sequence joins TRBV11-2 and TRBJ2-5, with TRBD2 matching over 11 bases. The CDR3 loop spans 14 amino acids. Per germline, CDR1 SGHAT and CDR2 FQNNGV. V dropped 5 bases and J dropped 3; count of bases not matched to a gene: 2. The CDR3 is CASSHSGGEETQYF. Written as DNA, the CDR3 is TGTGCCAGCAGCCATAGCGGGGGGGAAGAGACCCAGTACTTC. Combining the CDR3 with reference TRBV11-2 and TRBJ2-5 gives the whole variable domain EAGVAQSPRYKIIEKRQSVAFWCNPISGHATLYWYQQILGQGPKLLIQFQNNGVVDDSQLPKDRFSAERLKGVDSTLKIQPAKLEDSAVYLCASSHSGGEETQYFGPGTRLLVL.

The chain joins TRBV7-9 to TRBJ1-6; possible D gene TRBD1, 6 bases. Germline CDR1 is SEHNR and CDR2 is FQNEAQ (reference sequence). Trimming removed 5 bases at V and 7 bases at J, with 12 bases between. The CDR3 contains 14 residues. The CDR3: CASSAPGQNSPLHF. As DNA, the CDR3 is TGTGCCAGCAGCGCTCCGGGACAAAATTCACCCCTCCACTTT.

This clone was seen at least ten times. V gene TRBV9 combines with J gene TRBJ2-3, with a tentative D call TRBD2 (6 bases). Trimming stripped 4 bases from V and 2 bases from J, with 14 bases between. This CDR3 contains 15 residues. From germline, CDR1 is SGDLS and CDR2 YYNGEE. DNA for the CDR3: TGTGCCAGCAGCCCCCGGGGACTCTCCACAGATACGCAGTATTTT. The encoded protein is CASSPRGLSTDTQYF. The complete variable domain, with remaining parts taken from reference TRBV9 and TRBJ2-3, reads DSGVTQTPKHLITATGQRVTLRCSPRSGDLSVYWYQQSLDQGLQFLIQYYNGEERAKGNILERFSAQQFPDLHSELNLSSLELGDSALYFCASSPRGLSTDTQYFGPGTRLTVL.

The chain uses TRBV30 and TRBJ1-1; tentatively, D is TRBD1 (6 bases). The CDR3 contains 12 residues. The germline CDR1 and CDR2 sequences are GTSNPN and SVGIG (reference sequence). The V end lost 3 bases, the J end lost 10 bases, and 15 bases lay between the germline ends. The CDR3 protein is CAWSAHRERAFF. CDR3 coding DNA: TGTGCCTGGAGCGCCCACAGGGAGAGAGCTTTCTTT.

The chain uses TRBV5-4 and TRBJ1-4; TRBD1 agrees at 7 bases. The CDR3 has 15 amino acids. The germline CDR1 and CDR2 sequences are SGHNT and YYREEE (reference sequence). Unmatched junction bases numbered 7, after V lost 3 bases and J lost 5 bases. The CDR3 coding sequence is TGTGCCAGCAGCTACCGACAGGGTATAAATGAAAAACTGTTTTTT. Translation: CASSYRQGINEKLFF.

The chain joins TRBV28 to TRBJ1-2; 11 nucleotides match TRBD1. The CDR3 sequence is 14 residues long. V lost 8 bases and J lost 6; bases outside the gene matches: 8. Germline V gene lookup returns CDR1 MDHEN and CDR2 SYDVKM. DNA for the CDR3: TGTGCCAGCCAAACGGACAGGGGGCTTGATGGCTACACCTTC. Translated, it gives CASQTDRGLDGYTF.

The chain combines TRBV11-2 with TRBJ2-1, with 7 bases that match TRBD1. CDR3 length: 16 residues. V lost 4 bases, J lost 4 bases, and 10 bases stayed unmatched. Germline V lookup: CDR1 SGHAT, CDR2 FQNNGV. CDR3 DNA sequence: TGTGCCAGCAGCTCCCCACTCGGGACAGTTTACAATGAGCAGTTCTTC. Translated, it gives CASSSPLGTVYNEQFF.

The CDR3 bases are TGCGCCAGCAAGTTACAGGGGCGCGACACAGATACGCAGTATTTT. Its protein is CASKLQGRDTDTQYF. J is TRBJ2-3 and V is TRBV5-1; TRBD1 agrees at 7 bases. V was pared by 6 bases and J by 2 bases, with 9 bases of the junction left unmatched. CDR3 length: 15 residues. CDR1 is SGHRS and CDR2 is YFSETQ in the germline V gene. Supplemented by reference TRBV5-1 and TRBJ2-3, the full variable domain reads KAGVTQTPRYLIKTRGQQVTLSCSPISGHRSVSWYQQTPGQGLQFLFEYFSETQRNKGNFPGRFSGRQFSNSRSEMNVSTLELGDSALYLCASKLQGRDTDTQYFGPGTRLTVL.

The DNA of the CDR3 is TGCGCCAGCAGCGCTGACAGGGTAATCGGCTACACCTTC. It is translated as CASSADRVIGYTF. The V call is TRBV5-1, the J call TRBJ1-2, with TRBD1 matching 7 bases. The V gene end was trimmed by 4 bases and the J gene end by 8 bases; junction bases not matched to a gene: 8. This CDR3 comprises 13 residues. CDR1 is SGHRS, CDR2 YFSETQ, per germline.

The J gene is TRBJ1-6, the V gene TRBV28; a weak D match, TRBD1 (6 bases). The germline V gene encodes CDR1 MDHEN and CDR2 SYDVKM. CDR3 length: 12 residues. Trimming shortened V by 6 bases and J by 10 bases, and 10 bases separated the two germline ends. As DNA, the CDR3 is TGTGCCAGCAGATTACAGGGATCACCCCTCCACTTT. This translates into CASRLQGSPLHF. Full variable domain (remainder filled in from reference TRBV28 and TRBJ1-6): DVKVTQSSRYLVKRTGEKVFLECVQDMDHENMFWYRQDPGLGLRLIYFSYDVKMKEKGDIPEGYSVSREKKERFSLILESASTNQTSMYLCASRLQGSPLHFGNGTRLTVT.

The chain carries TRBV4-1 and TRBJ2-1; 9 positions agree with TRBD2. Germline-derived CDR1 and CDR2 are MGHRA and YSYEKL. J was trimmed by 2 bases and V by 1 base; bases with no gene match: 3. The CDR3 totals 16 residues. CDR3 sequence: CASSQVLAGTYNEQFF. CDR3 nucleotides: TGCGCCAGCAGCCAAGTTCTAGCGGGGACCTACAATGAGCAGTTCTTC.

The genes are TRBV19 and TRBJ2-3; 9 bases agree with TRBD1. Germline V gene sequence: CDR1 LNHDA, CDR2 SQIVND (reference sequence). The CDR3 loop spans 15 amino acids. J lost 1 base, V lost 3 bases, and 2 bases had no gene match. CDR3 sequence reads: CASSIGQGRTDTQYF. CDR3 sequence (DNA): TGTGCCAGTAGTATTGGACAGGGGCGCACAGATACGCAGTATTTT.

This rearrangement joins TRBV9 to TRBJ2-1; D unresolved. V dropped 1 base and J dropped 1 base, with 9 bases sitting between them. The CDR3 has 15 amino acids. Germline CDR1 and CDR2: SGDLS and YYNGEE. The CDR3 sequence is CASSVISESYNEQFF. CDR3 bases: TGTGCCAGCAGCGTAATCAGCGAATCCTACAATGAGCAGTTCTTC.